Following are 12 T cell receptor beta chains from one sample sequenced in a study of CD8 T cells in Susac syndrome. The RNA input was 0.5 to 1 ug, and it was reverse transcribed with random hexamers. TCRdb re-called the immunoSEQ multiplex PCR reads with MiXCR, one entry per CDR3 protein. Among around 180,000 distinct CDR3 sequences listed, approximately 95% were seen once. Input material: CD4+ T cells from PBMCs. These receptors were collected from a human donor with multiple sclerosis.

The genes are TRBV5-1 and TRBJ2-1; TRBD2 matches at 8 bases. Trimming at V came to 3 bases and at J to 8 bases, leaving 7 bases not matched to a gene. CDR1 is SGHRS, CDR2 YFSETQ, per germline. The CDR3 spans 14 residues. The CDR3 is CASSSEGTRDEQFF. The DNA for the CDR3 is TGCGCCAGCAGCTCCGAAGGGACTAGGGATGAGCAGTTCTTC.

J is TRBJ1-2 and V is TRBV5-1; TRBD1 matches at 9 bases. The V gene end was trimmed by 2 bases and the J gene end by 0 bases; junction bases not matched to a gene: 2. The CDR3 totals 15 residues. CDR1 is SGHRS, CDR2 YFSETQ, per germline. DNA of the CDR3: TGCGCCAGCAGCTTTAACAGGGGGCCTAACTATGGCTACACCTTC. Translating gives CASSFNRGPNYGYTF.

The rearrangement uses TRBV10-3 and TRBJ2-3; TRBD2 matches at 12 bases. Germline V gene sequence: CDR1 ENHRY, CDR2 SYGVKD. This CDR3 contains 16 residues. After removal of 4 bases from V and 3 bases from J, the junction contained 5 bases not matched to a gene. The CDR3 is CAISGLAGGPTDTQYF. DNA of the CDR3: TGTGCCATCAGTGGTCTAGCGGGGGGGCCTACAGATACGCAGTATTTT.

V is TRBV28 and J is TRBJ2-7, with 12 bases identical to TRBD1. V dropped 4 bases and J dropped 5; count of bases not matched to a gene: 6. CDR3 length equals 15 residues. CDR1 is MDHEN, CDR2 SYDVKM, per germline. The CDR3 DNA follows: TGTGCCAGCAGTTCTCCGGGACAGGGGGCCAACGAGCAGTACTTC. It specifies CASSSPGQGANEQYF.

V and J are TRBV5-4 and TRBJ2-3; TRBD2 agrees at 7 bases. J gave up 0 bases and V 4 bases, and 8 bases lay outside the gene matches. Germline V gives CDR1 SGHNT, CDR2 YYREEE (reference sequence). This CDR3 comprises 16 residues. The CDR3 region has the DNA TGTGCCAGCAGCCGAAAGGCTAGCGGTAGCACAGATACGCAGTATTTT. Translation: CASSRKASGSTDTQYF.

The chain recombines TRBV3-1 with TRBJ1-1, with D possibly TRBD1 on 5 matching bases. With 5 bases removed from V and 7 bases from J, the gap between germline ends came to 17 bases. The CDR3 covers 14 residues. Germline V gives CDR1 LGHDT, CDR2 YNNKEL (reference sequence). The CDR3 coding sequence is TGTGCCAGCAGCAACTCCTTGAGGCAGGGTGAAGCTTTCTTT. Amino acid sequence: CASSNSLRQGEAFF.

The chain is built from TRBV12-3 or TRBV12-4 and TRBJ1-1; D possibly corresponds to TRBD1 (5 bases). Trimming took 1 base from V and 4 from J, leaving 16 bases between them. This CDR3 has 16 amino acids. CDR3 DNA sequence: TGTGCCAGCAGTTTAGGGGTTGGGGGTTTGCGCACTGAAGCTTTCTTT. As protein: CASSLGVGGLRTEAFF.

This chain uses TRBV30 with TRBJ1-1; D may be TRBD1 (5 bases). CDR1 is GTSNPN and CDR2 is SVGIG in the germline V gene (reference sequence). The CDR3 loop spans 12 amino acids. V was shortened by 7 bases and J by 1 base, with 10 bases between the two germline ends. This CDR3 is CASRDGNTEAFF. CDR3 in DNA: TGTGCCTCCCGGGACGGGAACACTGAAGCTTTCTTT.

The J gene is TRBJ1-2, the V gene TRBV5-1; tentatively, D is TRBD1 (6 bases). CDR3 length: 13 residues. The germline CDR1 and CDR2 sequences are SGHRS and YFSETQ. V lost 3 bases and J 7 bases, leaving 13 bases between the germline ends. The CDR3 is CASSSPGEGGYTF. DNA of the CDR3: TGCGCCAGCAGCTCCCCAGGGGAGGGTGGCTACACCTTC.

The chain combines TRBV20-1 with TRBJ1-1, with 8 positions matching TRBD1. After removal of 4 bases from V and 11 bases from J, the junction contained 3 bases not matched to a gene. The CDR3 extends over 10 amino acids. Germline loops: CDR1 DFQATT, CDR2 SNEGSKA (reference sequence). The CDR3 sequence is CSATDRVAFF. CDR3 coding DNA: TGCAGTGCTACGGACAGGGTGGCTTTCTTT.

V gene TRBV7-2 combines with J gene TRBJ1-2; a possible D gene is TRBD1 (5 bases). This CDR3 has 14 amino acids. Looked up from germline, CDR1 is SGHTA and CDR2 is FQGNSA. Between the trimmed V and J ends, which lost 1 base and 8 bases, there was a span of 14 bases. DNA for the CDR3: TGTGCCAGCAGCTTAGATATACAGGTTCACGGCTACACCTTC. It yields the protein CASSLDIQVHGYTF.

The genes are TRBV6-6 and TRBJ2-3, with a tentative D call TRBD2 (5 bases). CDR3 length: 15 residues. Germline CDR1 reads MNHNY; CDR2 reads SVGAGI (reference sequence). Trimming shortened V by 7 bases and J by 7 bases, and 21 bases separated the two germline ends. CDR3 residues: CASTHGAAGENTQYF. The DNA for the CDR3 is TGTGCCAGCACCCACGGAGCGGCGGGCGAAAATACGCAGTATTTT.